This TCR beta chain stems from a study of cytomegalovirus exposure and HLA in healthy donors. Broader study findings: Cytomegalovirus status was reportedly diagnosed by the classifier with high sensitivity and specificity. Whilst most TCR sequences proved rare, a subset of public TCRs occurred across many donors.

The donors were members of the validation cohort, which comprised roughly 130 subjects and was separate from the first cohort of 600 to 850 subjects. Some clones are missing from TCRdb's copy, which holds only in-frame ones; the method was immunoSEQ multiplex PCR. The sample contains some 140,000 clones, approximately 87% of which appear only once. A word on this clone: What it recognizes is unknown.

Germline CDR1 reads MDHEN; CDR2 reads SYDVKM. The CDR3 has 16 residues. Trimming left V 6 bases short and J 0 bases short, with 15 bases between. The sequencing input was PBMCs. The genes are TRBV28 and TRBJ2-1; perhaps TRBD1 as D (5 bases). The receptor was derived from a man aged 18 to 29 in good health and CMV-seronegative. CDR3 loop: CASSQGADNSYNEQFF. DNA of the CDR3: TGTGCCAGCAGCCAAGGGGCGGATAACTCCTACAATGAGCAGTTCTTC.